These 31 T cell receptor beta chains share one sample of origin, sequenced in a study of regulatory T cells. Study-wide findings and caveats: In CD3G-deficient patients, conventional CD4+ T cells were enriched for hydrophobic CDR3 residues at positions 6 and 7.

These receptors are not linked to any known antigen. The primer mix had 52 TRBV and 13 TRBJ primers. Assay used: immunoSEQ multiplex PCR; TCRdb lists only in-frame clones, some missing. The sample lists 25,000 to 35,000 clones; approximately 90% were seen once. Sequenced input: conventional CD4+ T cells sorted from blood. These receptors were collected from a person between 18 and 30 years old with CD3G deficiency.

The chain has TRBV28 and TRBJ1-2; 8 nucleotides match TRBD1. V lost 6 bases and J lost 5; bases outside the gene matches: 5. This CDR3 has 13 amino acids. CDR1 is MDHEN, CDR2 SYDVKM, per germline. Written as DNA, the CDR3 is TGTGCCAGCAGCGGGACAGGAGGGTATGGCTACACCTTC. Its protein product is CASSGTGGYGYTF.

J is TRBJ2-3 and V is TRBV6-1; TRBD1 matches 7 bases. CDR3 length: 14 amino acids. Unmatched junction bases numbered 3, after V lost 2 bases and J lost 4 bases. CDR1 is MNHNS and CDR2 is SASEGT in the germline V gene. The CDR3 coding sequence is TGTGCCAGCAGTGAACGACAGGGCCCAGATACGCAGTATTTT. This sequence encodes CASSERQGPDTQYF.

The rearrangement uses TRBV11-2 and TRBJ2-2, with D possibly matching TRBD2 (5 bases). Germline-derived CDR1 and CDR2 are SGHAT and FQNNGV. The CDR3 length is 14 residues. The V end lost 6 bases, the J end lost 2 bases, and 10 bases lay between the germline ends. In nucleotides, the CDR3 is TGTGCCAGCAGGTTCCGGGATAACACCGGGGAGCTGTTTTTT. Translated, it gives CASRFRDNTGELFF.

The chain couples TRBV10-1 to TRBJ1-2; D not resolved. V lost 2 bases and J lost 4, with 5 bases in between. Germline V gives CDR1 WNHNN, CDR2 SYGVQD (reference sequence). The CDR3 loop spans 12 amino acids. In nucleotides, the CDR3 is TGCGCCAGCAGTGAGACGAGCTATGGCTACACCTTC. Its translation: CASSETSYGYTF.

This chain uses TRBV6-6 with TRBJ1-2; TRBD1 matches 7 bases. CDR1 and CDR2 from the germline V gene are MNHNY and SVGAGI (reference sequence). The CDR3 has 14 amino acids. The V segment lost 4 bases and the J segment 5 bases; nucleotides outside the gene matches: 7. DNA of the CDR3: TGTGCCAGCAGTTCCTCCGGGACAGAGTATGGCTACACCTTC. This sequence encodes CASSSSGTEYGYTF.

The chain uses TRBV6-6 and TRBJ2-1; TRBD2 is a possible D gene (6 bases). CDR1 and CDR2 from the germline V gene are MNHNY and SVGAGI (reference sequence). The V and J ends lost 0 bases and 3 bases respectively, with 12 bases between them. The CDR3 contains 16 residues. The CDR3 region is CASSYSGGIGYNEQFF. The CDR3 nucleotides are TGTGCCAGCAGTTACTCGGGCGGGATAGGCTACAATGAGCAGTTCTTC.

CDR3 region: CASSRGFNQPQHF. The CDR3 DNA follows: TGTGCCAGCTCTAGAGGGTTCAATCAGCCCCAGCATTTT. J is TRBJ1-5 and V is TRBV6-1; D remains unclear. V lost 8 bases and J 3 bases, leaving 11 bases between the germline ends. The CDR3 totals 13 residues. Germline values: CDR1 MNHNS, CDR2 SASEGT.

The chain combines TRBV28 with TRBJ2-7; TRBD2 matches 12 bases. Trimming removed 5 bases from V and 4 bases from J; junction bases left unmatched: 6. Germline CDR1 MDHEN, CDR2 SYDVKM. The CDR3 totals 15 residues. CDR3 nucleotides: TGTGCCAGCAGTGTTAGACTAGCGGGAGTTTACGAGCAGTACTTC. It encodes CASSVRLAGVYEQYF.

This chain joins TRBV19 and TRBJ1-2, with D perhaps TRBD1 (5 bases). Deletions cut 3 bases from V and 4 bases from J, with 9 bases between. Germline assignment: CDR1 LNHDA and CDR2 SQIVND (reference sequence). This CDR3 comprises 13 residues. The CDR3 protein is CASSIGGGYGYTF. The CDR3 DNA follows: TGTGCCAGTAGTATCGGCGGGGGCTATGGCTACACCTTC.

The rearrangement uses TRBV5-1 and TRBJ2-1; TRBD1 agrees at 12 bases. Trimming removed 4 bases from V and 5 bases from J; junction bases left unmatched: 4. The CDR3 contains 15 residues. Germline-derived CDR1 and CDR2 are SGHRS and YFSETQ. The CDR3 nucleotides read TGCGCCAGCAGCCCGGGACAGGGGGCGAACAATGAGCAGTTCTTC. Its translation is CASSPGQGANNEQFF.

CDR3 bases: TGTGCCAGCAGCTACGAGGGGGCTCAGCCCCAGCATTTT. Translated, it gives CASSYEGAQPQHF. The chain has TRBV6-1 and TRBJ1-5; TRBD1 agrees at 7 bases. Trimming cost V 6 bases and J 6 bases; bases outside gene matches: 5. This CDR3 is built from 13 residues. Per germline, CDR1 MNHNS and CDR2 SASEGT.

J is TRBJ2-7 and V is TRBV5-1, with 9 bases fitting TRBD2. The CDR3 extends over 16 amino acids. Germline CDR1 and CDR2: SGHRS and YFSETQ. Trimming took 4 bases from V and 2 from J; bases not matched to a gene: 10. CDR3 amino acids: CASSPGTSKMAYEQYF. The CDR3 DNA reads TGCGCCAGCAGCCCGGGGACTAGCAAAATGGCCTACGAGCAGTACTTC.

The chain carries TRBV6-1 and TRBJ2-7, with D uncertain. With 1 base removed from V and 3 bases from J, the gap between germline ends came to 16 bases. CDR3 size: 16 residues. The germline CDR1 and CDR2 sequences are MNHNS and SASEGT. The CDR3 DNA reads as TGTGCCAGCAGTGAAGGGGGAAGGAAGGGCCACTACGAGCAGTACGTC. Protein: CASSEGGRKGHYEQYV.

The chain employs TRBV19 and TRBJ1-2; D remains ambiguous. V shed 3 bases and J shed 2 bases, with 13 bases lying between them. The CDR3 totals 15 residues. Germline V CDR1 and CDR2: LNHDA, SQIVND (reference sequence). CDR3: CASSMASPFNYGYTF. The CDR3 nucleotides are TGTGCCAGTAGTATGGCCAGCCCTTTCAACTATGGCTACACCTTC.

The genes are TRBV7-3 and TRBJ2-2; 13 nucleotides align to TRBD2. The CDR3 runs 14 residues. Losses at the gene ends were 4 bases for V and 11 bases for J; bases not matched to a gene: 4. The germline V gene has CDR1 SGHTA and CDR2 FQGTGA. CDR3 DNA: TGTGCCAGCAGCTGGGGACTAGCGGGAAGCGAGCTGTTTTTT. Protein sequence: CASSWGLAGSELFF. Looking up the rest from reference TRBV7-3 and TRBJ2-2 gives the full variable domain: GAGVSQTPSNKVTEKGKYVELRCDPISGHTALYWYRQSLGQGPEFLIYFQGTGAADDSGLPNDRFFAVRPEGSVSTLKIQRTERGDSAVYLCASSWGLAGSELFFGEGSRLTVL.

V and J are TRBV5-5 and TRBJ2-7; possibly TRBD2 for D (5 bases). The length of the CDR3 is 14 residues. The ends were cut back, 0 bases at V and 2 bases at J, with 9 bases in the middle. The germline gives CDR1 SGHKS, CDR2 YYEKEE (reference sequence). This CDR3 reads CASSLGAEAYEQYF. CDR3 bases: TGTGCCAGCAGCTTGGGGGCGGAGGCCTACGAGCAGTACTTC.

The chain carries TRBV7-9 and TRBJ2-1, with TRBD1 matching over 7 bases. Per the germline V gene, CDR1 is SEHNR and CDR2 is FQNEAQ (reference sequence). V shed 4 bases, J shed 0 bases, and the junction held 9 bases outside the gene matches. The CDR3 sequence is 17 residues long. The CDR3 coding sequence is TGTGCCAGCAGCTCCCATCGGGGACAGCTCTCCTACAATGAGCAGTTCTTC. It specifies CASSSHRGQLSYNEQFF.

The chain carries TRBV11-1 and TRBJ1-6, with D hard to call. Per germline, CDR1 SGHAT and CDR2 FQDESV (reference sequence). With 5 bases removed from V and 12 bases from J, the gap between germline ends came to 11 bases. CDR3 length: 12 residues. CDR3 nucleotide sequence: TGTGCCAGCAGCACAGTATGGGGACCCCTCCACTTT. It codes for CASSTVWGPLHF.

V usage is TRBV19 and J usage is TRBJ1-4; possibly TRBD1 for D (5 bases). The V end lost 3 bases, the J end lost 8 bases, and 19 bases lay between the germline ends. The CDR3 consists of 16 residues. CDR1 is LNHDA and CDR2 is SQIVND in the germline V gene (reference sequence). The CDR3 here is CASSIHETVRGEKLFF. CDR3 bases: TGTGCCAGTAGTATTCATGAGACAGTGCGAGGGGAAAAACTGTTTTTT.

V usage is TRBV7-8 and J usage is TRBJ2-3; D is perhaps TRBD2 (6 bases). The V gene lost 3 bases and the J gene lost 7 bases, with 17 bases spanning the gap. CDR3 length: 15 residues. Germline loops: CDR1 SGHVS, CDR2 FQNEAQ. The CDR3 nucleotides are TGTGCCAGCAGCTTTAGTAGGGACTTAATCTATACGCAGTATTTT. Its translation: CASSFSRDLIYTQYF.

The rearrangement links TRBV7-9 to TRBJ2-6; D not resolved. Trimming took 3 bases from V and 4 from J, leaving 10 bases between them. The CDR3 is made up of 15 amino acids. Germline assignment: CDR1 SEHNR and CDR2 FQNEAQ (reference sequence). The CDR3, as DNA: TGTGCCAGCAGCTTCTACACGGCCGGGGCCAACGTCCTGACTTTC. Amino acids: CASSFYTAGANVLTF.

The chain recombines TRBV19 with TRBJ2-6; D not certain. Germline V gene sequence: CDR1 LNHDA, CDR2 SQIVND (reference sequence). The CDR3 extends over 13 amino acids. The V and J ends lost 6 bases and 0 bases respectively, with 3 bases between them. The DNA for the CDR3 is TGTGCCAGTAGGCGCTCTGGGGCCAACGTCCTGACTTTC. Amino acid sequence: CASRRSGANVLTF.

V usage is TRBV6-1 and J usage is TRBJ2-1; D remains ambiguous. Germline CDR1 reads MNHNS; CDR2 reads SASEGT. This CDR3 has 13 residues. V was clipped by 6 bases and J by 6 bases, with 12 bases between them. CDR3 region: CASRFIPSNEQFF. The DNA for the CDR3 is TGTGCCAGCAGGTTCATCCCATCCAATGAGCAGTTCTTC.

The V gene is TRBV6-1, the J gene TRBJ1-5; possibly TRBD1 for D (6 bases). Germline V gene data show CDR1 as MNHNS and CDR2 as SASEGT. CDR3 length equals 15 residues. Trimming stripped 7 bases from V and 2 bases from J, with 15 bases between. The CDR3 nucleotides read TGTGCCAGCACTGCGGACAGTTGGCGCAATCAGCCCCAGCATTTT. Protein sequence: CASTADSWRNQPQHF.

The rearrangement uses TRBV6-5 and TRBJ1-3; no firm D call. The V gene lost 0 bases and the J gene lost 2 bases, with 11 bases spanning the gap. The CDR3 covers 16 residues. From germline, CDR1 is MNHEY and CDR2 SVGAGI. The chain's CDR3 is CASSYSKGSAGNTIYF. Here the CDR3 DNA reads TGTGCCAGCAGTTACTCGAAGGGTAGCGCTGGAAACACCATATATTTT.

The genes are TRBV10-3 and TRBJ1-2; D gene uncertain. Per the germline V gene, CDR1 is ENHRY and CDR2 is SYGVKD. V lost 5 bases and J lost 4, with 11 bases in between. The CDR3 runs to 13 residues. The CDR3 DNA sequence: TGTGCCATCAGTTTGGGCCTTGGCTATGGCTACACCTTC. Residues: CAISLGLGYGYTF.

The rearrangement links TRBV29-1 to TRBJ2-5; D is undetermined. The CDR3 extends over 12 amino acids. CDR1 SQVTM and CDR2 ANQGSEA come from the germline V gene. Trimming pared 4 bases from V and 5 bases from J, leaving 11 bases between. The CDR3 DNA is TGCAGCGTTGTCGGCTTCATCGAGACCCAGTACTTC. Protein sequence: CSVVGFIETQYF.

The J gene is TRBJ1-2, the V gene TRBV19; D is undetermined. The CDR3 totals 13 residues. V shed 3 bases and J shed 2 bases, with 7 bases lying between them. The V gene's germline CDR1 is LNHDA and CDR2 SQIVND (reference sequence). CDR3 region: CASSMTANYGYTF. For the CDR3, the DNA is TGTGCCAGTAGTATGACGGCGAACTATGGCTACACCTTC. Looking up the rest from reference TRBV19 and TRBJ1-2 gives the full variable domain: DGGITQSPKYLFRKEGQNVTLSCEQNLNHDAMYWYRQDPGQGLRLIYYSQIVNDFQKGDIAEGYSVSREKKESFPLTVTSAQKNPTAFYLCASSMTANYGYTFGSGTRLTVV.

The V gene is TRBV6-5, the J gene TRBJ1-5; D unclear. Trimming cost V 4 bases and J 2 bases, with 12 bases left between them. The CDR3 runs to 15 residues. The germline V gene has CDR1 MNHEY and CDR2 SVGAGI. The CDR3, as DNA: TGTGCCAGCAGTTCATCAGGAGTGGGCAATCAGCCCCAGCATTTT. It specifies CASSSSGVGNQPQHF.

The genes are TRBV14 and TRBJ2-1; D is possibly TRBD1 or TRBD2 (7 bases each). Trimming took 5 bases from V and 0 from J, leaving 14 bases between them. CDR3 length equals 16 residues. Per the germline V gene, CDR1 is SGHDN and CDR2 is FVKESK. The CDR3 nucleotides read TGTGCCAGCAGCTCCAGGGGGACTAACTCCTACAATGAGCAGTTCTTC. Translation: CASSSRGTNSYNEQFF. Drawing the rest from reference TRBV14 and TRBJ2-1, the complete variable domain is EAGVTQFPSHSVIEKGQTVTLRCDPISGHDNLYWYRRVMGKEIKFLLHFVKESKQDESGMPNNRFLAERTGGTYSTLKVQPAELEDSGVYFCASSSRGTNSYNEQFFGPGTRLTVL.

The rearrangement joins TRBV7-9 to TRBJ2-5; D not resolved. Germline CDR1 SEHNR, CDR2 FQNEAQ (reference sequence). Between the trimmed V and J ends, which lost 11 bases and 1 base, there was a span of 23 bases. The CDR3 sequence is 16 residues long. CDR3 in amino acids: CASSGSKGSIQETQYF. The CDR3 region has the DNA TGTGCCTCCAGTGGAAGTAAAGGGTCCATCCAAGAGACCCAGTACTTC.